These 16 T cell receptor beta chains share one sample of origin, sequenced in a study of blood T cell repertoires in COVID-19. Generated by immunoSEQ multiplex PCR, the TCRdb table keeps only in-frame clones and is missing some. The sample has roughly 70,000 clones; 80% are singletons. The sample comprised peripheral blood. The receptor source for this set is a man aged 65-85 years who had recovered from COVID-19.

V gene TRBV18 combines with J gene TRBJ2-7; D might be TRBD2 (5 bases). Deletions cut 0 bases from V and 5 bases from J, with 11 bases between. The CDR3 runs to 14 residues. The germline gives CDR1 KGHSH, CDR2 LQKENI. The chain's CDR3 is CASSPPAVGNEQYF. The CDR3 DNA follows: TGTGCCAGCTCACCACCAGCGGTTGGCAACGAGCAGTACTTC.

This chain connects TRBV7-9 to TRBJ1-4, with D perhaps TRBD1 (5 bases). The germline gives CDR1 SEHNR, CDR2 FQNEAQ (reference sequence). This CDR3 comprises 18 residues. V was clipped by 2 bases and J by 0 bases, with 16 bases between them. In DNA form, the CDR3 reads TGTGCCAGCAGCTTATCACGACAGACCACTGCAACTAATGAAAAACTGTTTTTT. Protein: CASSLSRQTTATNEKLFF. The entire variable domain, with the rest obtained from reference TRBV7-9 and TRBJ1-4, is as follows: DTGVSQNPRHKITKRGQNVTFRCDPISEHNRLYWYRQTLGQGPEFLTYFQNEAQLEKSRLLSDRFSAERPKGSFSTLEIQRTEQGDSAMYLCASSLSRQTTATNEKLFFGSGTQLSVL.

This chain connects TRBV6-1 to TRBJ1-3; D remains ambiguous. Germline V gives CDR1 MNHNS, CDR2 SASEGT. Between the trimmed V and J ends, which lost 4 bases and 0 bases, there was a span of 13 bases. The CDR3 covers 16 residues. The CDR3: CASSVGGPSSGNTIYF. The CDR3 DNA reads TGTGCCAGCAGTGTGGGAGGCCCGAGCTCTGGAAACACCATATATTTT.

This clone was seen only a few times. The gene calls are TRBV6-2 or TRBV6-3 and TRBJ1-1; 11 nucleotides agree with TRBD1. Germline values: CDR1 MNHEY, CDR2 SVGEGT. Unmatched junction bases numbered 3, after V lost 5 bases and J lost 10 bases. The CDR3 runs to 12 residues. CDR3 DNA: TGTGCCAGCAGTGGGGGACAGGGGGTAGCTTTCTTT. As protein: CASSGGQGVAFF.

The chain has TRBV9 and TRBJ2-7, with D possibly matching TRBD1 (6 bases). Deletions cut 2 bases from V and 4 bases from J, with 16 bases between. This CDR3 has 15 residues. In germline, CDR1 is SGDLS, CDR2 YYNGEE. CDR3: CASSVEVQGWYEQYF. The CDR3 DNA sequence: TGTGCCAGCAGCGTCGAGGTACAGGGATGGTACGAGCAGTACTTC.

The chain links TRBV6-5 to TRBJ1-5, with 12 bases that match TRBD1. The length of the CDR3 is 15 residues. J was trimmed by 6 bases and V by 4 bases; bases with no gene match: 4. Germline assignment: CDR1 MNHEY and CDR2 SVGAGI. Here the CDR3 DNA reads TGTGCCAGCAGTTCGGGACAGGGGGCGGGTCAGCCCCAGCATTTT. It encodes CASSSGQGAGQPQHF.

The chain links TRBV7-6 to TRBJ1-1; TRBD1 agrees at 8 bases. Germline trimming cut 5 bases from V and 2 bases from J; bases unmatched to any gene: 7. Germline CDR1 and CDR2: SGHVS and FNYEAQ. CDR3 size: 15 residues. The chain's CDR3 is CASSLTGGGNTEAFF. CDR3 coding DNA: TGTGCCAGCAGCCTTACAGGGGGAGGAAACACTGAAGCTTTCTTT.

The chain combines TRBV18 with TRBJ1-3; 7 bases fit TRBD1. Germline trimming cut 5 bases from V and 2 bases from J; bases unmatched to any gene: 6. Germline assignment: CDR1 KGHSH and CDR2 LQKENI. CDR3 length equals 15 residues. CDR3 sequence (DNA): TGTGCCAGCTCAGAGGGGGCGCGCGCTGGAAACACCATATATTTT. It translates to CASSEGARAGNTIYF.

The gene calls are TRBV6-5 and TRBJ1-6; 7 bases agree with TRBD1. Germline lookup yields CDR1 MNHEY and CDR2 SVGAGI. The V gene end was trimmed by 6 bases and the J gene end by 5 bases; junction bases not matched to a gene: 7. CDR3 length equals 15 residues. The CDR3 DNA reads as TGTGCCAGCAGCCCCCCGGGACAGAATAATTCACCCCTCCACTTT. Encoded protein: CASSPPGQNNSPLHF.

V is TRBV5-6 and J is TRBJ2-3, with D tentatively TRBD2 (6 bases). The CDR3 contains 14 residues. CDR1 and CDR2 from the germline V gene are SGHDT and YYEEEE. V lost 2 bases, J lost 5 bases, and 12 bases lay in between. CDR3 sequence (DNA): TGTGCCAGCAGCTTCCTCCAGCGGGTAGATACGCAGTATTTT. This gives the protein CASSFLQRVDTQYF. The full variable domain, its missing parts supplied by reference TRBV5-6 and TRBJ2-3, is DAGVTQSPTHLIKTRGQQVTLRCSPKSGHDTVSWYQQALGQGPQFIFQYYEEEERQRGNFPDRFSGHQFPNYSSELNVNALLLGDSALYLCASSFLQRVDTQYFGPGTRLTVL.

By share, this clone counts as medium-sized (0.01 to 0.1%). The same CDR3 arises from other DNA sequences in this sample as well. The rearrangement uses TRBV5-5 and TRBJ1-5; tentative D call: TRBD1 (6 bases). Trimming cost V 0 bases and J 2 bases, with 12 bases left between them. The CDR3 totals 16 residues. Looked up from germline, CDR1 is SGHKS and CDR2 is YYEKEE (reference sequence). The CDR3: CASSLDTGQRNQPQHF. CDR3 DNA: TGTGCCAGCAGCTTGGATACAGGGCAACGCAATCAGCCCCAGCATTTT.

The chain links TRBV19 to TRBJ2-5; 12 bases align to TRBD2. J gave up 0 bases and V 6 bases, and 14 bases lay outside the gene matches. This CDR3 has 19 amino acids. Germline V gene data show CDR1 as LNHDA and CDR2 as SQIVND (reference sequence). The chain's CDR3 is CASRMTPGLAGNHQETQYF. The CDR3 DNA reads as TGTGCCAGTAGGATGACACCGGGACTAGCGGGTAACCACCAAGAGACCCAGTACTTC.

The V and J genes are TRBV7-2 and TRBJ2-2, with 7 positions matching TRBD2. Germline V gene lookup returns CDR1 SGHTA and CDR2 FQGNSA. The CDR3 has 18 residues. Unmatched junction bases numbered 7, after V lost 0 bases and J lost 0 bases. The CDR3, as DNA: TGTGCCAGCAGCTTAGCGACGGTGGCGGGGGCGAACACCGGGGAGCTGTTTTTT. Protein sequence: CASSLATVAGANTGELFF.

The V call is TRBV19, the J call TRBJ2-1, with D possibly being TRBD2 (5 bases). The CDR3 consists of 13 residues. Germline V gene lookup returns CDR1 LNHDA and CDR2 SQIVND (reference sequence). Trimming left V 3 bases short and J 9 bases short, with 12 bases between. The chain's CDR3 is CASSIFKEGEQFF. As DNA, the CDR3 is TGTGCCAGTAGTATCTTTAAAGAGGGTGAGCAGTTCTTC.

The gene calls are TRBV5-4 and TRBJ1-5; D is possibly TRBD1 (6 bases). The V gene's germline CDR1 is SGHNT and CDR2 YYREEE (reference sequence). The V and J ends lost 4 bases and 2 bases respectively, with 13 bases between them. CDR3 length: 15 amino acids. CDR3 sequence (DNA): TGTGCCAGCAGCGCCGGGCCAGGGGGCAATCAGCCCCAGCATTTT. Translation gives CASSAGPGGNQPQHF.

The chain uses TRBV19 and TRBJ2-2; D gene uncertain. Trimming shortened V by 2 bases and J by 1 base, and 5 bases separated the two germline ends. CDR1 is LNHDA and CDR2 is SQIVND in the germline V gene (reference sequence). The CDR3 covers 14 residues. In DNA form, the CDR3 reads TGTGCCAGTAGTATATCTAGGAACACCGGGGAGCTGTTTTTT. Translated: CASSISRNTGELFF.